Listed here are 4 T cell receptor beta chains from one sample, sequenced in a study of cytomegalovirus exposure and HLA in healthy donors (dated by TCRdb to about 2017). Libraries were prepared through the immunoSEQ multiplex PCR assay. For the multiplex PCR, a mixture combining 60 forward primers for TCR Vbeta segments and 13 reverse primers for TCR Jbeta segments was used. The immuneACCESS repertoire file appears here via TCRdb, limited to in-frame rearrangements. These files lack a portion of the clones; in checked studies, under half of the deficit traces to unresolved V genes, and the cause of the others is not known. This sample is represented by tens of thousands of clones; roughly 85% of them were singletons. Jointly, the top ten make up roughly 10% of the sample. Sequencing input: PBMCs. Receptor source: a female donor in good health and CMV-seronegative.

The rearrangement links TRBV30 to TRBJ1-5; 10 positions agree with TRBD1. The J segment lost 6 bases and the V segment lost 2 bases, leaving 4 bases of the junction unmatched. The CDR3 consists of 14 residues. Germline V gene data show CDR1 as GTSNPN and CDR2 as SVGIG (reference sequence). This chain's CDR3 is CAWSPGTGAQPQHF. CDR3 nucleotides: TGTGCCTGGAGTCCCGGGACAGGGGCTCAGCCCCAGCATTTT.

This chain joins TRBV5-1 and TRBJ1-5; possible D gene TRBD1, 5 bases. Deletions cut 4 bases from V and 6 bases from J, with 11 bases between. Germline values: CDR1 SGHRS, CDR2 YFSETQ. This CDR3 comprises 13 residues. The CDR3 reads CASSRQGSQPQHF. CDR3 DNA: TGCGCCAGCAGCCGCCAGGGAAGTCAGCCCCAGCATTTT.

The chain links TRBV19 to TRBJ1-5; 10 bases line up with TRBD1. The CDR3 covers 15 residues. Per the germline V gene, CDR1 is LNHDA and CDR2 is SQIVND (reference sequence). J gave up 6 bases and V 7 bases, and 9 bases lay outside the gene matches. In DNA, the CDR3 is TGTGCCAGTAAGGGACAGGGGAAGGTTGGTCAGCCCCAGCATTTT. Residues: CASKGQGKVGQPQHF.

In this sample, this clone turned up once. The chain recombines TRBV7-3 with TRBJ2-5, with 7 bases lining up with TRBD1. The CDR3 extends over 15 amino acids. Trimming cost V 2 bases and J 5 bases; bases outside gene matches: 8. From germline, CDR1 is SGHTA and CDR2 FQGTGA. The CDR3 sequence is CASSLLAGGMETQYF. The CDR3 coding sequence is TGTGCCAGCAGCTTATTGGCAGGGGGAATGGAGACCCAGTACTTC.